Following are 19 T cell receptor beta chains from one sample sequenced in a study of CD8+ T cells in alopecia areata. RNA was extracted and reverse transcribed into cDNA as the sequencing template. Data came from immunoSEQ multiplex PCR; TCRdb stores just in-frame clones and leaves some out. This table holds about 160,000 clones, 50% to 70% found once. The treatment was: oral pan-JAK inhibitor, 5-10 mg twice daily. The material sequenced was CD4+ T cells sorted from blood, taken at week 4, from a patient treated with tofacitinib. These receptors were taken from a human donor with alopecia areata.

CDR3 in DNA: TGTGCCTGGAGTGTATGGGCCTCACAAGGGGGCTACACCTTC. Translation gives CAWSVWASQGGYTF. The chain couples TRBV30 to TRBJ1-2; no definite D call. Germline V gives CDR1 GTSNPN, CDR2 SVGIG (reference sequence). This CDR3 has 14 amino acids. Trimming took 0 bases from V and 8 from J, leaving 16 bases between them.

The CDR3 coding sequence is TGTGCCAGCAGCTTAGAGCCCGAACGGGGGCAGTTCTTC. Encoded protein: CASSLEPERGQFF. This sequence joins TRBV7-8 and TRBJ2-1; weak D call: TRBD2 (5 bases). The V gene lost 1 base and the J gene lost 12 bases, with 13 bases spanning the gap. The CDR3 loop spans 13 amino acids. Per the germline V gene, CDR1 is SGHVS and CDR2 is FQNEAQ.

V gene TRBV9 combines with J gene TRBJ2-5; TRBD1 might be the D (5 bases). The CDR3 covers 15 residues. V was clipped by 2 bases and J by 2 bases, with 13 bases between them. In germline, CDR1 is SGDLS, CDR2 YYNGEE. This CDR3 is CASSVLTGLQETQYF. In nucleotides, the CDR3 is TGTGCCAGCAGCGTCTTAACAGGCCTTCAAGAGACCCAGTACTTC. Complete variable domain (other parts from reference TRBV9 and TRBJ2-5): DSGVTQTPKHLITATGQRVTLRCSPRSGDLSVYWYQQSLDQGLQFLIQYYNGEERAKGNILERFSAQQFPDLHSELNLSSLELGDSALYFCASSVLTGLQETQYFGPGTRLLVL.

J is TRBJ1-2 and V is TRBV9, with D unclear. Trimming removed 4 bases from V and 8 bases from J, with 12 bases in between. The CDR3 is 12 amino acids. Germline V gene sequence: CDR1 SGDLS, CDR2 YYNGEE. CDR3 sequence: CASSPGMEGYTF. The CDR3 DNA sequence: TGTGCCAGCAGCCCGGGGATGGAGGGCTACACCTTC.

In DNA form, the CDR3 reads TGTGCCAGCAGTGTTAGTGAGCCCCAGCATTTT. Amino acids: CASSVSEPQHF. The chain links TRBV6-6 to TRBJ1-5, with D hard to call. Germline CDR1 and CDR2: MNHNY and SVGAGI (reference sequence). V lost 5 bases, J lost 8 bases, and 7 bases lay in between. This CDR3 region has 11 residues.

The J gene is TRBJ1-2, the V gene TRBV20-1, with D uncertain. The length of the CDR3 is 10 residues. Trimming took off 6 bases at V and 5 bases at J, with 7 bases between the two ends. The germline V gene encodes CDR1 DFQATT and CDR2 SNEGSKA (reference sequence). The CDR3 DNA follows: TGCAGTGCCTGGGAGTATGGCTACACCTTC. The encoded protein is CSAWEYGYTF.

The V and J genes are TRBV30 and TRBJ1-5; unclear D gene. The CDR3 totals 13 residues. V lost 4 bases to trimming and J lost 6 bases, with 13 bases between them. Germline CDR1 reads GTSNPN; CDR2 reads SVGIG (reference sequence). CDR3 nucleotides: TGTGCCTGGAATTCCGGAGGAGGTCAGCCCCAGCATTTT. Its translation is CAWNSGGGQPQHF.

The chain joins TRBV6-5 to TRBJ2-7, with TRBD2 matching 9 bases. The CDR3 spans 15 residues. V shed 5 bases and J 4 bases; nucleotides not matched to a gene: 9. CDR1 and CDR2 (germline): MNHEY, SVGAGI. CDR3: CASSPQGAGGYEQYF. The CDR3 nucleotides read TGTGCCAGCAGTCCACAGGGAGCGGGGGGATACGAGCAGTACTTC.

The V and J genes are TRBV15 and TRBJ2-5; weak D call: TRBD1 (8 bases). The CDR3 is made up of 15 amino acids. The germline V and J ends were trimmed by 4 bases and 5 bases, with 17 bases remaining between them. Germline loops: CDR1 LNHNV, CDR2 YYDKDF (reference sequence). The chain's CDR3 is CATSTGQGGRETQYF. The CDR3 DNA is TGTGCCACCAGCACAGGACAGGGAGGGAGGGAGACCCAGTACTTC.

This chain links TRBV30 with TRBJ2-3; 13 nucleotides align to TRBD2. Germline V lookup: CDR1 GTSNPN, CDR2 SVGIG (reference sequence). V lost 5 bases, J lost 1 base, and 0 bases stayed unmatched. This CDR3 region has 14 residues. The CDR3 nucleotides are TGTGCCTGGGGACTAGCGGGAGGCACAGATACGCAGTATTTT. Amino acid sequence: CAWGLAGGTDTQYF.

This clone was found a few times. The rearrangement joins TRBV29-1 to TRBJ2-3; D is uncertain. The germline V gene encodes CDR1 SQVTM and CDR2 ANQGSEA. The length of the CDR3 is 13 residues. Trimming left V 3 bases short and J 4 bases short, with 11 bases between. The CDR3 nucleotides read TGCAGCGTTGATTCAGGCGGTCCAGATACGCAGTATTTT. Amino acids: CSVDSGGPDTQYF.

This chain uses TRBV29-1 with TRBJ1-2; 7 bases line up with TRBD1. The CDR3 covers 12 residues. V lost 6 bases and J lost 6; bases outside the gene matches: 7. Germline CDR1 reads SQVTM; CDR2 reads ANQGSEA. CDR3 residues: CSVLRGAHGYTF. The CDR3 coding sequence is TGCAGCGTGCTCAGGGGGGCCCATGGCTACACCTTC.

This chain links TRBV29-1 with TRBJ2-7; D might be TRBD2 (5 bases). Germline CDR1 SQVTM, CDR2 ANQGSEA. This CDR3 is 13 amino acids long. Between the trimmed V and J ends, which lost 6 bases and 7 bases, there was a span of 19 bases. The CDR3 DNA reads TGCAGCGTGCAGGACTTTCCCCTCGGTGAGCAGTACTTC. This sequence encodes CSVQDFPLGEQYF.

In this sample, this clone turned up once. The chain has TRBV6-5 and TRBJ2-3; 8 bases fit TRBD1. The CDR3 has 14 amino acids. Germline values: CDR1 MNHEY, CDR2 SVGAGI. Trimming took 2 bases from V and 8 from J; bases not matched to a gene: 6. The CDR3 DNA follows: TGTGCCAGCAGTTACCGGCAGGGGGCCGGTACGCAGTATTTT. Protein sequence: CASSYRQGAGTQYF.

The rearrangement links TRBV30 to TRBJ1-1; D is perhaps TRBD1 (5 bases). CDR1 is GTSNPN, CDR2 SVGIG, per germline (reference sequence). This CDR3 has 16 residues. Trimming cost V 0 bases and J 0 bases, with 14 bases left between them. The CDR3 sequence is CAWSVWGTPMNTEAFF. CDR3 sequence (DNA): TGTGCCTGGAGTGTATGGGGGACCCCAATGAACACTGAAGCTTTCTTT.

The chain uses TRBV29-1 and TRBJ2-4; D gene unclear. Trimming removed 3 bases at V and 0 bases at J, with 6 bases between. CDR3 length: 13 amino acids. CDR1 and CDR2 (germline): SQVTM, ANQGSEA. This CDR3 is CSVEVLAKNIQYF. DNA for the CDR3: TGCAGCGTTGAGGTTTTAGCCAAAAACATTCAGTACTTC.

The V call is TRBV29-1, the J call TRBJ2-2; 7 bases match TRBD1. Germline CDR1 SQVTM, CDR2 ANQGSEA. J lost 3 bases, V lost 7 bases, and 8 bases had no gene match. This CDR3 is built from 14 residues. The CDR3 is CSAGRGSDTGELFF. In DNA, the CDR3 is TGCAGCGCCGGCAGGGGGTCGGACACCGGGGAGCTGTTTTTT.

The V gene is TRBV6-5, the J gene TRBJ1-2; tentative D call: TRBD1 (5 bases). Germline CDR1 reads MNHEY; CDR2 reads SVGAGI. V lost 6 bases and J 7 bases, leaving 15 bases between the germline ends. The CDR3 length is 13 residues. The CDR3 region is CASRAPGGGGYTF. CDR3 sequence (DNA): TGTGCCAGCAGAGCTCCCGGGGGAGGTGGCTACACCTTC.

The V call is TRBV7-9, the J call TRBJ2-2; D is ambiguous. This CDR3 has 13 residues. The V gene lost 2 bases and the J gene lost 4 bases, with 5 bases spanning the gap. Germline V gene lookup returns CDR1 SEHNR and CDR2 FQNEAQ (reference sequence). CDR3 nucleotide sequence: TGTGCCAGCAGCTTAAGTGGCACCGGGGAGCTGTTTTTT. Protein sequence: CASSLSGTGELFF. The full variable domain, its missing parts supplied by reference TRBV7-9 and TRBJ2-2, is DTGVSQNPRHKITKRGQNVTFRCDPISEHNRLYWYRQTLGQGPEFLTYFQNEAQLEKSRLLSDRFSAERPKGSFSTLEIQRTEQGDSAMYLCASSLSGTGELFFGEGSRLTVL.